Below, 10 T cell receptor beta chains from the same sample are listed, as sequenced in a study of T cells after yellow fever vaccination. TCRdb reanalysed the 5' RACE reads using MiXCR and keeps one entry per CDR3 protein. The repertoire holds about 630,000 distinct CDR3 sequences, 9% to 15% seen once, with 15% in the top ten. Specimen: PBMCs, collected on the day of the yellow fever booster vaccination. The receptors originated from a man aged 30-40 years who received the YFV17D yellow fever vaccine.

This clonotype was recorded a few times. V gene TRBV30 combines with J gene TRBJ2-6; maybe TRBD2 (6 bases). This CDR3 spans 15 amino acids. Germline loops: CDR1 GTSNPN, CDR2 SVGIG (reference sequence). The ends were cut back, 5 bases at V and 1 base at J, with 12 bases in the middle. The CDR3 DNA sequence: TGTGCCTGGGCAGGGAGGAGGTCTGGGGCCAACGTCCTGACTTTC. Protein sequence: CAWAGRRSGANVLTF.

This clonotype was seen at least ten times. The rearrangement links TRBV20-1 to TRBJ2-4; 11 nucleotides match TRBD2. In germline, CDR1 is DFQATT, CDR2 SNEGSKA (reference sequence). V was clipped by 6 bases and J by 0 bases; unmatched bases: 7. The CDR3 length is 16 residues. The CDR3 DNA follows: TGCAGTGCGCGGGGGACTAGCGGTATAGCCAAAAACATTCAGTACTTC. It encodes CSARGTSGIAKNIQYF.

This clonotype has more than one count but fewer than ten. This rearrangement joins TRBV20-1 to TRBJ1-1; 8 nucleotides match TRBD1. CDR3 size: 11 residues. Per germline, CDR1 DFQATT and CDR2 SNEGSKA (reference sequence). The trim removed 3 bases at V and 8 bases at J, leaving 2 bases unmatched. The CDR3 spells CSARWTGEAFF. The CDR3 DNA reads TGCAGTGCTAGGTGGACAGGGGAAGCTTTCTTT.

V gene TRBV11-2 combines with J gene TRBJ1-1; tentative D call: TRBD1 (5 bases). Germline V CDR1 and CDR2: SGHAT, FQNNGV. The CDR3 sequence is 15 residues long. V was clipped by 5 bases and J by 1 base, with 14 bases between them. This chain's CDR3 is CASSRGGYKNTEAFF. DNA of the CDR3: TGTGCCAGCAGCCGCGGGGGATATAAGAACACTGAAGCTTTCTTT.

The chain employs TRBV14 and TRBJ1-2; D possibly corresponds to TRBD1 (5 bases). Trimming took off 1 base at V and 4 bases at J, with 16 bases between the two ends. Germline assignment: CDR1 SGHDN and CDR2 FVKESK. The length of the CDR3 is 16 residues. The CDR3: CASSQARRGVVYGYTF. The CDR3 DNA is TGTGCCAGCAGCCAAGCCCGGCGGGGGGTGGTCTATGGCTACACCTTC.

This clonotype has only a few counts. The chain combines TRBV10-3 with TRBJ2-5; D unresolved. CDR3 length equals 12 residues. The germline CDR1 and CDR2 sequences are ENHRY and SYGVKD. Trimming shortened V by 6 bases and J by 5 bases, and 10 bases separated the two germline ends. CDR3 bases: TGTGCCATCAGCCCTCAAAGGGAGACCCAGTACTTC. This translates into CAISPQRETQYF.

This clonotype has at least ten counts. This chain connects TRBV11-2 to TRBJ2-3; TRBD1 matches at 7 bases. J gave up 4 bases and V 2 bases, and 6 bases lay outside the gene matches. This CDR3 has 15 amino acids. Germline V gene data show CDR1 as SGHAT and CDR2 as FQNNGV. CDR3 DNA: TGTGCCAGCAGCTTAACAGGGGTTCTCGCAGATACGCAGTATTTT. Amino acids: CASSLTGVLADTQYF.

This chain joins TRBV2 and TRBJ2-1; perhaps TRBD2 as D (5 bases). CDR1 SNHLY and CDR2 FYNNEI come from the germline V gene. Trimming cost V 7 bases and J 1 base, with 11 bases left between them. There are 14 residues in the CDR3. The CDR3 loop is CASKQEVSYNEQFF. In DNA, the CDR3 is TGTGCCAGCAAGCAGGAGGTTTCCTACAATGAGCAGTTCTTC.

The DNA for the CDR3 is TGTGCCAGTAACCCCGGGGACAGGGATTACAATGAGCAGTTCTTC. Protein: CASNPGDRDYNEQFF. The chain uses TRBV19 and TRBJ2-1, with 9 nucleotides matching TRBD1. Germline values: CDR1 LNHDA, CDR2 SQIVND (reference sequence). V dropped 7 bases and J dropped 4; count of bases not matched to a gene: 8. The CDR3 is made up of 15 amino acids.

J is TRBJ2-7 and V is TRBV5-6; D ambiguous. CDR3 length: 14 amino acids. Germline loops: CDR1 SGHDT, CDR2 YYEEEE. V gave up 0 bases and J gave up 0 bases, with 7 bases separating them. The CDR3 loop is CASSLGHLSYEQYF. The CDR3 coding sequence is TGTGCCAGCAGCTTGGGGCACCTCTCCTACGAGCAGTACTTC.